This T cell receptor (beta chain) came from a study of T cell responses to AZD1222 COVID-19 vaccine. Points from the study as a whole: There were mostly white British donors and more females than males, and clonal diversity was possibly underestimated.

Only in-frame clones appear in the TCRdb table, and some are missing; sequencing was by immunoSEQ multiplex PCR. Here the sample spans some 200,000 clones, roughly 92% being singletons. A note on this clone: The antigen remains unidentified.

Trimming cost V 8 bases and J 4 bases; bases outside gene matches: 8. Germline V gene data show CDR1 as LNHDA and CDR2 as SQIVND (reference sequence). The length of the CDR3 is 14 residues. This sequence joins TRBV19 and TRBJ1-2, with 9 bases identical to TRBD1. Sequenced here: peripheral blood, sampled on day 0 of AZD1222 vaccination. This clonotype was obtained from an adult in good health. CDR3 in DNA: TGTGCCAGTCAACAGGGGGCGAACCTCTATGGCTACACCTTC. Translation: CASQQGANLYGYTF.